The rows below give T cell receptor beta chains drawn from one sample of a study of blood T cell repertoires in COVID-19. TCRdb keeps only in-frame clones here, not all; method: immunoSEQ multiplex PCR. The data contain approximately 52,000 clones, more than 85% of them singletons. Sequencing was carried out using peripheral blood. These receptor sequences come from a man aged 45-60 years with active COVID-19. CDR3s include the opening cysteine and the closing phenylalanine or tryptophan. A D gene is named only where the DNA matches it firmly. Rows may omit the clone size; those that give it use once, few, many or a size class.

j_gene	abundance	v_gene	d_gene	CDR3aa	CDR3nt
TRBJ2-2	once	TRBV7-6	.	CASNGFGGEGTGELFF	TGTGCCAGCAATGGATTTGGGGGCGAGGGCACCGGGGAGCTGTTTTTT
TRBJ1-6	.	TRBV4-3	.	CASSQAGGQFRPSPLHF	TGCGCCAGCAGCCAAGCTGGGGGACAATTCCGACCTTCACCCCTCCACTTT
TRBJ2-1	.	TRBV19	.	CASSILVGRDEQFF	TGTGCCAGTAGTATACTAGTCGGCCGCGATGAGCAGTTCTTC
TRBJ1-1	.	TRBV18	.	CASSPAGSGGTEAFF	TGTGCCAGCTCACCAGCCGGCTCGGGGGGCACTGAAGCTTTCTTT
TRBJ2-2	.	TRBV19	.	CASSITGGELFF	TGTGCCAGTAGTATAACCGGCGGGGAGCTGTTTTTT
TRBJ2-2	.	TRBV24-1	.	CATSDERVTGTGELFF	TGTGCCACCAGTGATGAACGGGTCACAGGCACCGGGGAGCTGTTTTTT
TRBJ2-1	.	TRBV5-1	TRBD2	CASSPNSGSSNNEQFF	TGCGCCAGCAGCCCAAATAGCGGGAGTTCTAACAATGAGCAGTTCTTC
TRBJ2-7	.	TRBV4-2	.	CASSQNRYEQYF	TGTGCCAGCAGCCAGAACAGGTACGAGCAGTACTTC
TRBJ2-2	.	TRBV7-8	TRBD1	CASSFRDRGPLNTGELFF	TGTGCCAGCAGCTTCCGGGACAGGGGACCTCTAAACACCGGGGAGCTGTTTTTT
TRBJ2-7	.	TRBV5-6	TRBD1	CASSPDRHYEQYF	TGTGCCAGCAGCCCGGACAGGCACTACGAGCAGTACTTC
TRBJ2-5	.	TRBV4-1	.	CASSQDSTRVTQYF	TGCGCCAGCAGCCAAGATTCGACCCGGGTGACCCAGTACTTC
TRBJ2-5	once	TRBV18	.	CASRLPNKQETQYF	TGTGCCAGCCGACTCCCTAACAAACAAGAGACCCAGTACTTC
TRBJ2-4	.	TRBV4-2	.	CASSRRSADIQYF	TGTGCCAGCAGCCGAAGGTCCGCGGACATTCAGTACTTC
TRBJ2-7	.	TRBV20-1	TRBD2	CSASGPLAGGSYEQYF	TGCAGTGCTAGTGGCCCACTAGCGGGAGGGTCTTACGAGCAGTACTTC
TRBJ2-2	.	TRBV10-3	TRBD1	CAISDVMLGQGSGELFF	TGTGCCATCAGTGACGTGATGCTGGGACAGGGTTCCGGGGAGCTGTTTTTT
TRBJ1-2	once	TRBV2	TRBD1	CATRLQGASGGYTF	TGTGCCACCCGTCTGCAGGGGGCATCAGGGGGCTACACCTTC
TRBJ2-2	.	TRBV7-2	.	CASSLGQANTGELFF	TGTGCCAGCAGCTTAGGACAGGCGAACACCGGGGAGCTGTTTTTT
TRBJ2-2	.	TRBV11-3	.	CASSFPEGPGELFF	TGTGCCAGCAGCTTCCCGGAGGGGCCCGGGGAGCTGTTTTTT
TRBJ2-1	.	TRBV5-6	TRBD1	CASSSGTGGYREQFF	TGTGCCAGCAGCTCCGGGACAGGGGGCTACCGTGAGCAGTTCTTC
TRBJ2-2	.	TRBV9	.	CASSVRALASQPGELFF	TGTGCCAGCAGCGTAAGAGCGTTGGCTAGCCAGCCCGGGGAGCTGTTTTTT
TRBJ1-6	.	TRBV27	.	CASSDDRYSPLHF	TGTGCCAGCAGTGACGACAGGTACTCACCCCTCCACTTT
TRBJ2-7	.	TRBV5-4	TRBD1	CASSLWRQGAYEQYF	TGTGCCAGCAGCTTGTGGAGACAGGGGGCCTACGAGCAGTACTTC
TRBJ2-5	.	TRBV18	TRBD2	CASSPPGLAGDSLETQYF	TGTGCCAGCTCACCCCCCGGACTAGCGGGAGATAGCTTAGAGACCCAGTACTTC
TRBJ1-3	.	TRBV7-9	.	CASSSDSTGNTIYF	TGTGCCAGCAGCTCTGACAGTACTGGAAACACCATATATTTT
TRBJ2-1	.	TRBV6-5	TRBD1	CASSYSPDRAYEQFF	TGTGCCAGCAGTTACTCCCCGGACAGGGCCTATGAGCAGTTCTTC
TRBJ1-3	.	TRBV9	.	CASSVGTTGNTIYF	TGTGCCAGCAGCGTAGGAACAACTGGAAACACCATATATTTT
TRBJ2-4	.	TRBV14	.	CASSPRTFGKNIQYF	TGTGCCAGCAGCCCACGGACTTTTGGCAAAAACATTCAGTACTTC
TRBJ2-5	.	TRBV6-1	TRBD1	CASSEWTGRQETQYF	TGTGCCAGCAGTGAATGGACAGGCCGCCAAGAGACCCAGTACTTC
TRBJ2-2	.	TRBV28	TRBD1	CASSRIPQGATGELFF	TGTGCCAGCAGTAGGATACCACAGGGGGCCACCGGGGAGCTGTTTTTT
TRBJ2-1	once	TRBV12-3/TRBV12-4	.	CASRLETSNEQFF	TGTGCCAGCAGGTTAGAGACAAGCAATGAGCAGTTCTTC
TRBJ2-7	.	TRBV6-5	TRBD1	CASGQGALYEQYF	TGTGCCAGCGGACAGGGGGCGCTCTACGAGCAGTACTTC
TRBJ1-1	.	TRBV5-5	.	CASSLVLREAAFF	TGTGCCAGCAGCTTGGTACTTCGGGAGGCAGCTTTCTTT
TRBJ2-3	.	TRBV30	.	CAWVAVGTDTQYF	TGTGCCTGGGTAGCAGTGGGCACAGATACGCAGTATTTT
TRBJ1-2	once	TRBV11-2	.	CASSQDRAYGYTF	TGTGCCAGCAGCCAGGACAGAGCCTATGGCTACACCTTC
TRBJ2-1	once	TRBV3-1/TRBV3-2	TRBD2	CASSHLAGGREQFF	TGTGCCAGCAGCCACTTAGCGGGGGGACGAGAGCAGTTCTTC
TRBJ2-3	.	TRBV14	TRBD2	CASSRRLAGGGDTQYF	TGTGCCAGCAGCCGACGACTAGCGGGGGGCGGAGATACGCAGTATTTT
TRBJ2-7	.	TRBV7-8	TRBD1	CASSRRQGYEQYF	TGTGCCAGCAGCCGTAGACAGGGCTACGAGCAGTACTTC
TRBJ2-5	.	TRBV15	.	CATSRRETQYF	TGTGCCACCAGCCGTCGAGAGACCCAGTACTTC
TRBJ1-1	.	TRBV7-9	TRBD1	CASSLRTGGNTEAFF	TGTGCCAGCAGCCTAAGGACAGGGGGGAACACTGAAGCTTTCTTT
TRBJ2-3	once	TRBV7-2	TRBD2	CASSFSGGDTQYF	TGTGCCAGCAGCTTTAGCGGGGGAGATACGCAGTATTTT
TRBJ1-2	.	TRBV4-2	.	CASSQGLGQSGGYTF	TGTGCCAGCAGCCAAGGGCTGGGACAATCGGGCGGCTACACCTTC
TRBJ2-2	.	TRBV21-1	.	CASTREGNTGELFF	TGTGCCAGCACGCGGGAGGGAAACACCGGGGAGCTGTTTTTT
TRBJ2-3	.	TRBV7-2	TRBD1	CASSSGQGATDTQYF	TGTGCCAGCAGCTCGGGACAGGGGGCAACAGATACGCAGTATTTT
TRBJ1-4	.	TRBV3-1/TRBV3-2	TRBD1	CASSQGTGREKLFF	TGTGCCAGCAGCCAAGGGACAGGGAGGGAAAAACTGTTTTTT
TRBJ1-5	.	TRBV28	TRBD1	CASSRMAGQGLQPQHF	TGTGCCAGCAGCCGGATGGCAGGACAGGGGCTTCAGCCCCAGCATTTT
TRBJ2-2	.	TRBV27	.	CASSPNVGGSGELFF	TGTGCCAGCAGCCCCAATGTCGGGGGATCCGGGGAGCTGTTTTTT
TRBJ2-5	.	TRBV9	TRBD1	CASSIGTGERETQYF	TGTGCCAGCAGCATCGGGACAGGGGAGAGGGAGACCCAGTACTTC
TRBJ1-5	once	TRBV6-5	.	CASSLTGNQPQHF	TGTGCCAGCAGTCTAACAGGCAATCAGCCCCAGCATTTT
TRBJ2-2	.	TRBV6-5	.	CASSPTGPNTGELFF	TGTGCCAGCAGTCCTACAGGTCCGAACACCGGGGAGCTGTTTTTT
TRBJ1-2	.	TRBV13	TRBD1	CASSPWRGQGVYGYTF	TGTGCCAGCAGCCCTTGGAGGGGGCAAGGGGTCTATGGCTACACCTTC
TRBJ2-2	.	TRBV30	.	CAWSRGDGELFF	TGTGCCTGGAGCAGGGGCGACGGGGAGCTGTTTTTT
TRBJ1-2	few	TRBV12-3/TRBV12-4	.	CASSLNGYGYTF	TGTGCCAGCAGTTTAAACGGCTATGGCTACACCTTC
TRBJ2-7	.	TRBV27	.	CASSQPGISYEQYF	TGTGCCAGCAGTCAACCGGGGATCTCCTACGAGCAGTACTTC